This is a list of T cell receptor beta chains from one sample in a study of CXCR3-negative and CXCR3-positive naive CD8 T cells. TCRdb reprocessed the 5' RACE reads and stores each CDR3 protein as one record, lacking DNA. This sample's clone table lists 150,000 or so distinct CDR3 sequences. The sample consisted of naive CXCR3+ CD8+ T cells from blood. These TCRs come from a human donor in good health. Some clones in this sample may be carry-over from other donors' samples. The CDR3 runs from the conserved cysteine through the conserved F or W. The order of the fields is J gene, CDR3 length, V gene, CDR3 protein.

TRBJ2-5	15	TRBV7-9	CASSAWDILAETQYF
TRBJ2-7	13	TRBV28	CASSFVGLYEQYF
TRBJ2-3	15	TRBV7-9	CASSLMTGDVDTQYF
TRBJ1-5	14	TRBV20-1	CSALQTGVDQPQHF
TRBJ2-1	16	TRBV12-3/TRBV12-4	CASRRPGLERDNEQFF
TRBJ1-2	15	TRBV6-5	CASSYSKYADYGYTF
TRBJ1-4	16	TRBV5-1	CASSSTGLGANEKLFF
TRBJ1-2	15	TRBV4-3	CASSQRDRWDYGYTF
TRBJ1-2	14	TRBV27	CASSLLPGNSGYTF
TRBJ2-3	15	TRBV9	CASSVGNFDTDTQYF
TRBJ2-1	17	TRBV6-5	CASSYVGAGGPNNEQFF
TRBJ2-3	14	TRBV6-2/TRBV6-3	CASSYRGTTDTQYF
TRBJ2-7	15	TRBV10-3	CATGDRGARPYEQYF
TRBJ1-4	11	TRBV20-1	CSARDTGPQDF
TRBJ2-1	14	TRBV5-1	CASSLETGGNEQFF
TRBJ2-2	13	TRBV7-9	CASSPGNTGELFF
TRBJ2-1	19	TRBV13	CASSHENRGSSQALNEQSF
TRBJ2-7	15	TRBV27	CASSLIASGTYEQYF
TRBJ1-2	13	TRBV7-2	CASSPGSNYGYTF
TRBJ2-3	15	TRBV28	CASSFLTGGTDTQYF
TRBJ2-1	15	TRBV5-6	CASSLGTSLHIEQFF
TRBJ2-7	12	TRBV25-1	CASSQSAYEQYF
TRBJ2-7	14	TRBV5-5	CASSFDREAYEQYF
TRBJ2-3	14	TRBV28	CASSTTGYTDTQYF
TRBJ2-4	13	TRBV20-1	CSARVADVNIQYF
TRBJ2-2	15	TRBV20-1	CSARGPITGTGELFF
TRBJ2-5	14	TRBV6-2/TRBV6-3	CASSQGQGQKTQYF
TRBJ1-2	13	TRBV29-1	CSVRLEGNYGYTF
TRBJ1-5	14	TRBV13	CASSSGAGNQPQHF
TRBJ1-1	16	TRBV15	CATSSHKYWGPTEAFF
TRBJ1-1	17	TRBV4-2	CASSQVWLNRGAAEAFF
TRBJ2-3	16	TRBV7-3	CASSPRPGLSTDTQYF
TRBJ2-7	16	TRBV27	CASSSLLGQGLLEQYF
TRBJ2-7	14	TRBV29-1	CSASPEQSSYEQYF
TRBJ2-7	13	TRBV20-1	CSAPGQGIYEQYF
TRBJ1-1	18	TRBV9	CASSAAPGPLRRNTEAFF
TRBJ2-2	13	TRBV7-9	CANGLANTGELFF
TRBJ1-2	14	TRBV29-1	CSVEYGQPNYGYTF
TRBJ2-7	11	TRBV29-1	CSVFSVGEQYF
TRBJ2-7	12	TRBV20-1	CSARDRMMEQYF
TRBJ2-2	13	TRBV29-1	CSVETQGPGELFF
TRBJ2-1	13	TRBV7-3	CASSQPGQNEQFF
TRBJ2-3	18	TRBV12-3/TRBV12-4	CASRHGLAGGSPTDTQYF
TRBJ2-1	16	TRBV4-1	CASSQEVPSDLAEQFF
TRBJ2-7	14	TRBV7-9	CASSISGEFLEQYF
TRBJ2-1	15	TRBV7-2	CASSIGLAGGAEQFF
TRBJ1-2	15	TRBV20-1	CSARDSGGDGYGYTF
TRBJ2-6	16	TRBV20-1	CSARTVISSGANVLTF
TRBJ1-1	14	TRBV10-3	CAISESNGGTEAFF
TRBJ2-2	14	TRBV28	CASSDRATTGELFF
TRBJ1-5	17	TRBV7-9	CASSLAPTTGKGQPQHF
TRBJ1-5	12	TRBV7-9	CASSFGNQPQHF
TRBJ2-7	11	TRBV10-3	CATQRGGEQYF
TRBJ1-1	14	TRBV9	CASSVGDGDTEAFF
TRBJ2-5	15	TRBV6-5	CAGSTGTGSQETQYF
TRBJ2-2	17	TRBV7-8	CASSATGPPTPTGELFF
TRBJ2-5	15	TRBV2	CASRTGTGREETQYF
TRBJ2-7	14	TRBV28	CASSLRTGRGEQYF
TRBJ2-7	14	TRBV21-1	CASTGEFSSYEQYF
TRBJ1-1	14	TRBV15	CATRFGGVNTEAFF